Sequencing of this TCR beta chain was carried out in a study of blood T cell repertoires in COVID-19. Across the study: From the United States, Italy and Spain came samples of acute and convalescent COVID-19. The cDNA or gDNA used as material had been derived from T cells, B-cell-depleted T cells, or PBMCs.

Authors' analysis steps: Reference gene primer amplification gave nucleated cell count estimates. Only in-frame clones appear in the TCRdb table, and some are missing; sequencing was by immunoSEQ multiplex PCR. Clonal size and the V and J genes are those of that table, whereas D and trimming came from the DNA. The repertoire includes about 35,000 clones, roughly 92% of them detected once, and under 2.5% sits in the top ten. The sequenced sample was peripheral blood. This TCR derives from a man between 45 and 60 years old with active COVID-19.

CDR3 nucleotide sequence: TGTGCCATCAGTGAGTCCACGACAGTAAACAATAATTCACCCCTCCACTTT. This encodes CAISESTTVNNNSPLHF. The chain employs TRBV10-3 and TRBJ1-6; a possible D gene is TRBD1 (5 bases). Per germline, CDR1 ENHRY and CDR2 SYGVKD. Trimming cost V 0 bases and J 5 bases, with 14 bases left between them. This CDR3 comprises 17 residues.